Listed below are T cell receptor beta chains from one sample, sequenced in a study of human T cells and chemical hapten exposure. TCRdb passed the RACE reads through MiXCR, listing each CDR3 protein once. Of 50,000 or so distinct CDR3 sequences in the sample, 11% were seen once. Here the sequenced sample was whole blood, taken in connection with sensitization to the hapten diphenylcyclopropenone (DPC). These receptors were collected from a woman aged 40 to 50 with alopecia areata. Some clones in this sample may be carry-over from other donors' samples. Each CDR3 is given with its conserved first and last residue. Each record gives: D gene, clone size, V gene, J gene, CDR3 protein, CDR3 DNA. D genes are given only for firm matches. Expanded clones get a size class; other rows say once, few or many, or leave the size out.

TRBD1	many	TRBV5-1	TRBJ2-2	CASSRTGETTGELFF	TGCGCCAGCAGTCGGACAGGGGAGACCACCGGGGAGCTGTTTTTT
-	-	TRBV6-5	TRBJ2-7	CASSYSRGHEQYF	TGTGCCAGCAGTTACTCTCGGGGGCACGAGCAGTACTTC
-	many	TRBV7-9	TRBJ2-3	CAIRRATDTQYF	TGTGCCATCCGAAGGGCCACAGATACGCAGTATTTT
TRBD1	few	TRBV5-4	TRBJ1-4	CASSYRGTNEKLFF	TGTGCCAGCAGCTACAGGGGGACTAATGAAAAACTGTTTTTT
TRBD1	-	TRBV12-3/TRBV12-4	TRBJ1-2	CASRLPGTGGNGYTF	TGTGCCAGCAGACTCCCCGGGACAGGGGGCAATGGCTACACCTTC
-	many	TRBV20-1	TRBJ2-5	CSARSGSGDQETQYF	TGCAGTGCTAGATCCGGATCGGGGGATCAAGAGACCCAGTACTTC
TRBD2	-	TRBV4-1	TRBJ2-3	CASSQDRLASTDTQYF	TGCGCCAGCAGCCAAGACAGACTAGCGTCCACAGATACGCAGTATTTT
-	many	TRBV6-1	TRBJ2-7	CASSEPLLGYYEQYF	TGTGCCAGCAGTGAACCCCTCCTTGGGTACTACGAGCAGTACTTC
TRBD2	-	TRBV6-6	TRBJ2-3	CASSSPAGVSTDTQYF	TGTGCCAGCAGTTCACCAGCGGGAGTGTCGACAGATACGCAGTATTTT
-	-	TRBV10-3	TRBJ1-1	CAISDMSGATEAFF	TGTGCCATCAGTGATATGTCGGGGGCCACTGAAGCTTTCTTT
-	many	TRBV7-3	TRBJ1-6	CASSYDGPAYNSPLHF	TGTGCCAGCAGCTACGACGGGCCAGCCTATAATTCACCCCTCCACTTT
-	-	TRBV6-2/TRBV6-3	TRBJ2-6	CASLHSGANVLTF	TGTGCCAGCCTTCACTCTGGGGCCAACGTCCTGACTTTC
-	-	TRBV7-3	TRBJ1-5	CASSPPGRLYNQPQHF	TGTGCCAGCAGCCCCCCGGGAAGGCTTTACAATCAGCCCCAGCATTTT
-	many	TRBV2	TRBJ1-1	CASSFTWAPAEAFF	TGTGCCAGCAGTTTTACATGGGCCCCAGCTGAAGCTTTCTTT
-	many	TRBV7-3	TRBJ2-1	CASSLGESYEQFF	TGTGCCAGCAGCTTAGGGGAATCATATGAGCAGTTCTTC
TRBD1	-	TRBV6-6	TRBJ1-5	CASSPGQYYQPQHF	TGTGCCAGCAGCCCGGGACAGTACTATCAGCCCCAGCATTTT
TRBD2	few	TRBV6-6	TRBJ2-1	CASSPLAGEYNEQFF	TGTGCCAGCAGCCCACTAGCGGGAGAGTACAATGAGCAGTTCTTC
TRBD1	many	TRBV11-2	TRBJ2-5	CASSGQQETQYF	TGTGCCAGTTCGGGACAGCAAGAGACCCAGTACTTC
-	-	TRBV6-1	TRBJ2-1	CASRTHYNEQFF	TGTGCCAGCAGGACTCACTACAATGAGCAGTTCTTC
TRBD1	-	TRBV12-3/TRBV12-4	TRBJ1-5	CASSPGTGGDQPQHF	TGTGCCAGCAGTCCCGGGACAGGGGGCGATCAGCCCCAGCATTTT
TRBD2	few	TRBV2	TRBJ2-7	CASREGEGYEQYF	TGTGCCAGCAGGGAAGGGGAGGGTTACGAGCAGTACTTC
-	few	TRBV5-8	TRBJ2-7	CASSYEQYF	TGTGCCAGCAGCTACGAGCAGTACTTC
-	few	TRBV7-2	TRBJ2-3	CASSLAGGTRTDTQYF	TGTGCCAGCAGCTTAGCGGGCGGGACTCGTACAGATACGCAGTATTTT
TRBD1	-	TRBV6-6	TRBJ1-2	CASSYTRTGQDYGYTF	TGTGCCAGCAGTTACACCCGGACAGGGCAGGACTATGGCTACACCTTC
TRBD2	few	TRBV27	TRBJ2-1	CASSLRASGRVGEQFF	TGTGCCAGCAGTTTAAGGGCTAGCGGGAGGGTCGGTGAGCAGTTCTTC
-	many	TRBV21-1	TRBJ1-1	CASSKIGGGGLSDTAMNTEAFF	TGTGCCAGCAGCAAGATTGGAGGGGGTGGTCTGAGCGATACGGCCATGAACACTGAAGCTTTCTTT
-	many	TRBV12-3/TRBV12-4	TRBJ2-7	CASSLQQSYEQYF	TGTGCCAGCAGTTTACAACAGTCCTACGAGCAGTACTTC
-	many	TRBV7-9	TRBJ1-6	CASSGVGSPLHF	TGTGCCAGCAGCGGGGTTGGTTCACCCCTCCACTTT
-	many	TRBV20-1	TRBJ1-6	CSASDSLFYNSPLHF	TGCAGTGCTTCAGACAGTTTATTCTATAATTCACCCCTCCACTTT
-	-	TRBV30	TRBJ1-2	CAVGGRQTNYGYTF	TGTGCCGTGGGGGGCAGGCAAACTAACTATGGCTACACCTTC
-	few	TRBV6-2/TRBV6-3	TRBJ1-2	CASSRDGYGYTF	TGTGCCAGCAGCAGGGACGGCTATGGCTACACCTTC
-	-	TRBV3-1	TRBJ1-1	CASSQLDTNTEAFF	TGTGCCAGCAGCCAATTGGACACGAACACTGAAGCTTTCTTT
-	once	TRBV12-5	TRBJ1-1	CASGRQYTEAFF	TGTGCTAGTGGCCGACAGTACACTGAAGCTTTCTTT
-	few	TRBV27	TRBJ2-7	CASSGPSF	TGTGCCAGCAGTGGGCCTTCCTTC
-	medium-sized	TRBV29-1	TRBJ1-1	CSVRRSATEAFF	TGCAGCGTCCGGAGGTCGGCCACTGAAGCTTTCTTT
-	few	TRBV4-1	TRBJ2-5	CASSQDDSPSETQYF	TGCGCCAGCAGCCAAGATGACTCCCCGTCGGAGACCCAGTACTTC
-	-	TRBV20-1	TRBJ2-5	CSASLPYQETQYF	TGCAGTGCTAGTCTCCCGTACCAAGAGACCCAGTACTTC
-	many	TRBV7-6	TRBJ2-7	CASSLGQRSSYEQYF	TGTGCCAGCAGCCTAGGACAGAGAAGCTCCTACGAGCAGTACTTC
TRBD1	-	TRBV11-2	TRBJ2-7	CASSQTGAPGEQYF	TGTGCCAGCAGCCAAACAGGGGCCCCTGGTGAGCAGTACTTC
TRBD2	few	TRBV28	TRBJ2-4	CASSPTRASGRNLAKNIQYF	TGTGCCAGCTCACCTACCAGGGCGAGCGGGAGAAACTTAGCCAAAAACATTCAGTACTTC
-	few	TRBV11-2	TRBJ1-1	CASSPPTGSEAFF	TGTGCCAGCAGCCCACCGACAGGAAGTGAAGCTTTCTTT